The sequence of this TCR beta chain was determined in a study of vaccination effects on CD4 cells after COVID-19. Assay: immunoSEQ multiplex PCR; the TCRdb copy retains only in-frame clones and omits some. The sample comprises fewer than 25,000 clones, about 63% of which are singletons, and around 10% rests with the top ten. Trimming pared 4 bases from V and 3 bases from J, leaving 5 bases between. The CDR3 contains 12 residues. Germline assignment: CDR1 SEHNR and CDR2 FQNEAQ (reference sequence). Comments on this clone: Its target is unknown.

Pools of viral peptides were used by the ViraFEST assay to expand antigen-specific CD4+ T cells ahead of sequencing. Researchers isolated CD4+ T cells once ten to eleven days of culture had elapsed. Prior SARS-CoV-2 infection was absent in the vaccine recipients, as shown by negative nucleocapsid antibodies. The sample was CD4+ T cells from PBMCs cultured with HCoV-NL63 spike peptides, taken before COVID-19 vaccination. The TCR was taken from a human donor who received a COVID-19 vaccine. The chain uses TRBV7-9 and TRBJ2-3, with no clear D. The DNA of the CDR3 is TGTGCCAGCAGCTCAAATACAGATACGCAGTATTTT. It is translated as CASSSNTDTQYF.